This T cell receptor (beta chain) was obtained from a study of blood T cell repertoires in COVID-19 (TCRdb year 2020). Context from the whole study: Collaborator samples came from the United States, Italy and Spain and covered acute and convalescent phases of COVID-19. The sample metadata nearly always contained a de-identified subject ID, COVID-19 status, age in years and sex. The samples were drawn from two sources: the first 160 participants of the ongoing ImmuneRACE study, and some 1,300 subjects contributed by 6 global collaborators. Where available, HLA class I and class II types were taken from metadata supplied by the sample provider and were not determined by assay-based typing. The material from the prospective study consisted of cDNA or gDNA derived from T cells, B-cell-depleted T cells, or PBMCs. Subjects who had been exposed to COVID-19, were actively infected with it, or had recovered from it provided the deeply sampled blood TCRbeta repertoires that made up the dataset. The repertoires were released in a freely available public database meant as a resource for research on the immune response to SARS-CoV-2.

Enrolling through a virtual design, the prospective study's participants ranged in age from roughly 18 to 95 years and lived across roughly 23 United States geographic areas. Cohort assignment in the prospective study relied on participant-reported clinical history from a screening survey and a study questionnaire. Recovered participants in ImmuneRACE Cohort 3 were defined as having two consecutive negative NP/OP PCR tests, clearance from a healthcare professional, or resolution of symptoms. Mobile phlebotomists in the prospective study collected whole blood, serum and a nasopharyngeal or oropharyngeal swab from every participant. Prospective study participants could optionally give additional blood draws and questionnaires over an approximately two-month period. Blood samples from the prospective study were shipped frozen or at room temperature prior to DNA extraction. The immunoSEQ Assay, a bias-controlled multiplex PCR, was used to amplify TCRbeta CDR3 regions from genomic DNA. Per the original workflow: Within the assay, amplification of reference gene primers was used to estimate how many nucleated cells each sample contained. To quantify the absolute abundance of each unique TCRbeta CDR3 rearrangement, sequence reads were collapsed and filtered. Productive Simpson clonality was computed per sample as the square root of Simpson's diversity index over productive rearrangements. Here the immuneACCESS table is served through TCRdb, limited to in-frame sequences with V and J called. Missing clones are a known gap in these copies; in checked studies unresolved V genes cover under half, and the rest lacks a known reason. V, J and clone size are those of that table, while D and trimming were read from the DNA. This sample comprises 290,000 or so clones, around 90% of them detected only once. 0.9% to 1.2% of the sample goes to the ten largest clones.

From the germline V gene, CDR1 is SGDLS and CDR2 is YYNGEE. The V end gives up 4 bases and the J end 3 bases, leaving 7 bases in the junction not matched to a gene. Reading from cysteine to phenylalanine, the CDR3 counts 15 amino acids. The kept DNA is CDR3 alone, 45 bases in frame from the first base. Study-wide conclusions, independent of this receptor: The quantity of clinical and demographic metadata differed by source and by participant and was supplied without curation.

The table lists this clone with a count of one. No antigen is known for it. No per-base quality is available; no much larger clone lies one base away. The clonotype originates from a young woman who had recovered from COVID-19. This receptor chain uses TRBV9 and TRBJ2-1; 7 bases in the junction line up with TRBD2. Sequenced sample: PBMCs or T cells enriched from blood (not recorded which). The DNA reads as follows: TGTGCCAGCAGCTCAGATGGGGACTACTACAATGAGCAGTTCTTC. Its protein product is CASSSDGDYYNEQFF.